This T cell receptor (beta chain) was obtained from a study of long-term antiretroviral therapy in people with HIV (dated by TCRdb to between 2021 and 2024). About the study as a whole: The earliest samples were collected approximately a decade before the 2015 WHO recommendation for immediate ART, a period when ART was typically delayed until CD4 counts fell. Among the roughly 30 participants with HIV, roughly eleven were female. A total of over 150 cryopreserved PBMC samples came from approximately 30 adults with confirmed HIV infection and were collected serially over a mean of approximately 6 years (range 1-12). No cross-contamination during QIAcube processing turned up in test extractions that ran a monoclonal T-cell line alongside 33 polyclonal samples. A retrospective serial study tested whether changes in peripheral blood TRB repertoire composition and diversity were associated with ART initiation and durable HIV suppression.

Inclusion was restricted to participants for whom at least one PBMC sample before ART initiation and at least two post-ART samples were available. Every participant with HIV received treatment in the United States of America. Before DNA extraction, cryopreserved samples of about 0.95-10 million PBMC were thawed and washed. At the time of the earliest PBMC sample for each participant with HIV, ages ranged from 23 to 54 years. Each participant contributed PBMC samples from 1-4 timepoints before ART initiation and 2-8 timepoints after ART initiation, with a median of 7 samples. For every participant, serial HIV viral load, CD4+ T-cell count, ART history and demographic data were obtained. A Qiagen kit on a QIAcube was used to extract genomic DNA from unsorted PBMC, with samples processed in batches of 12. Of note for this clone: There is no known antigen for this receptor. The input lacks base qualities; no much larger clone sits a single base away.

The immunoSEQ hsTCRB v3.0 assay was used at survey level resolution for TRB variable region sequencing. The targeted TRB sequencing depth was roughly 40,000-55,000 T-cell genomes per sample. Pooled TRB libraries were sequenced on an Illumina MiSeq with a v3 150-cycle kit. The authors processed their data as follows. Analysis of repertoires was carried out in R inside a reproducible Nextflow workflow spanning QC, data transformation and analysis. LymphoSeq2, an R package for exploring AIRR-Seq data, was used to implement the custom analyses. After excluding a handful of samples that yielded fewer than 5000 total TRB sequences, 190 or so HIV repertoires remained for analysis. Among the approximately 190 retained HIV repertoires, approximately 59 were collected before ART initiation and around 130 after ART initiation. Each repertoire was downsampled to 5000 TRB nucleotide sequences, and summary statistics were averaged across 100 downsampling iterations. Only TRB sequences with CDR3 regions of at least seven amino acids were retained for analysis. A Shannon entropy-derived clonality score and the Gini coefficient were used to measure diversity. In the repertoire networks, any two of the top 5000 CDR3 amino acid sequences were linked whenever the two sequences differed by an edit distance of one. For TRB CDR3 amino acid sequences, GLIPH2 was used to predict antigen specificity groups and MHC restriction. CDR3 amino acid sequences were matched against VDJdb and McPAS-TCR to flag known CMV, EBV, HIV or tissue antigen associations. Pre-ART, post-ART and control groups were compared with Wilcoxon signed-rank tests and Holm-Bonferroni correction. TCRdb stores this immuneACCESS table with in-frame sequences only. Part of the clones is absent; in the studies checked, under half of the shortfall reflects unresolved V genes, and no reason is known for the rest. V, J and clone size reflect that table, while D and trimming were determined from the DNA. Across this sample there are about 16,000 clones, with approximately 86% seen only once. The ten biggest clones cover roughly 14% of the sample.

Including cysteine and phenylalanine, the CDR3 has 17 amino acids. Solely the CDR3 DNA is kept, with 51 bases framed from the first base. CDR1 and CDR2 were assigned from the germline V gene (reference sequence) as MNHEY and SMNVEV. Trimming costs V 7 bases and J 1 base, and their ends lie 22 bases apart. Paper-wide results and their limitations: Since PBMC availability was limited, sequencing covered only the TCR beta chain, with no alpha chain pairing. Unsorted PBMC were profiled instead of sorted CD4+ and CD8+ T cells because pre-ART samples had limited cell numbers. Inferences about post-ART repertoire changes are limited because no data were available on ART adherence, viral resistance or therapy changes. Expanded TRB clones identified before ART initiation dominated the repertoire across all time points, though the dominance fluctuated and decreased in many PLHIV after ART. CDR3 length ranges in HIV repertoires were narrower than in controls, and network structure suggested an antigen-experienced repertoire with only a slight naive shift after ART. The samples were dated from about 2003 to 2018, and the ART regimens that were used may be less effective than current ART regimens. ART initiation was associated with a significant increase in TRB diversity, but diversity stayed significantly below transplant donor controls even after long-term ART.

The sequence links TRBV27 to TRBJ1-1, with TRBD1 as a weak D call on 6 bases. Sequencing was performed on unsorted PBMCs, taken 2.3 years before starting antiretroviral therapy. The origin of this receptor is a woman younger than 45 with HIV. The DNA sequence reads TGTGCCAGCATCCAGGCAGGGACAATTACATCGAACACTGAAGCTTTCTTT. The resulting protein is CASIQAGTITSNTEAFF.